The source of this T cell receptor beta chain is a study of cytomegalovirus exposure and HLA in healthy donors. For the study at large: The early release's HLA-typed donors yielded 65 million to 85 million unique TCRs.

Germline loops: CDR1 MGHRA, CDR2 YSYEKL. The length of the CDR3 is 17 residues. V shed 4 bases and J 6 bases; nucleotides not matched to a gene: 7. Study-wide points: A later analysis associated around 17,000 TCR beta sequences with HLA alleles at a 0.05 false discovery rate.

Points on this clone: Its antigen is not identified.

Both 60 Vbeta primers and 13 Jbeta primers went into the PCR. The table came from immunoSEQ multiplex PCR; TCRdb's copy has only in-frame clones and leaves some out. The table shows about 260,000 clones, with about four fifths occurring only once. Input material: PBMCs. The chain combines TRBV4-1 with TRBJ2-1, with 15 bases matching TRBD2. The receptor was derived from a woman aged 35 to 49 in good health and CMV-seropositive. The chain's CDR3 is CASSLEGLAGGGNEQFF. CDR3 bases: TGCGCCAGCAGCCTTGAGGGACTAGCGGGAGGAGGCAATGAGCAGTTCTTC.